Below are 25 T cell receptor beta chains sequenced from a single sample in a study of cytomegalovirus exposure and HLA in healthy donors. The PCR ran on 60 Vbeta and 13 Jbeta primers. Measured with immunoSEQ multiplex PCR; TCRdb has only the in-frame clones, and not every one. The data show approximately 160,000 clones, just over 75% seen once. The sample consisted of PBMCs. All receptors derive from a woman in her 30s in good health and CMV-seropositive.

This clone was recorded once. The chain employs TRBV11-2 and TRBJ2-7, with D tentatively TRBD1 (6 bases). CDR1 is SGHAT, CDR2 FQNNGV, per germline. The CDR3 runs to 14 residues. Trimming left V 3 bases short and J 0 bases short, with 9 bases between. CDR3 loop: CASSFETGSYEQYF. The CDR3 region has the DNA TGTGCCAGCAGCTTTGAGACAGGCTCCTACGAGCAGTACTTC.

The genes are TRBV6-4 and TRBJ2-2, with 7 bases aligning to TRBD1. Germline CDR1 is MRHNA and CDR2 is SNTAGT. The junction had 10 bases not matched to a gene; V was cut back by 3 bases and J by 3 bases. The CDR3 contains 17 residues. CDR3 DNA sequence: TGTGCCAGCAGTGAGACCGACAGGGCCCCTGACACCGGGGAGCTGTTTTTT. Its protein is CASSETDRAPDTGELFF.

This chain joins TRBV7-8 and TRBJ1-3; a possible D gene is TRBD1 (5 bases). Trimming stripped 0 bases from V and 3 bases from J, with 12 bases between. The CDR3 sequence is 16 residues long. The germline CDR1 and CDR2 sequences are SGHVS and FQNEAQ. The CDR3 nucleotides read TGTGCCAGCAGCTTAGCAGACGGGGGTTATGGAAACACCATATATTTT. This gives the protein CASSLADGGYGNTIYF.

The genes are TRBV19 and TRBJ1-5, with TRBD1 identical over 8 bases. Germline V gives CDR1 LNHDA, CDR2 SQIVND (reference sequence). The CDR3 contains 14 residues. With V trimmed by 9 bases and J by 6 bases, 10 bases remained unmatched. In DNA, the CDR3 is TGTGCCAGCACCAGACAGGGGAATGCTCAGCCCCAGCATTTT. Its protein product is CASTRQGNAQPQHF.

The genes are TRBV10-3 and TRBJ2-5; 10 bases fit TRBD2. The end of the DNA is better explained by TRBJ2-7, so the J call may be wrong. The CDR3 length is 15 residues. The germline gives CDR1 ENHRY, CDR2 SYGVKD. CDR3 in DNA: TGTGCCATCAGTGAGTATAGCGGGAGGATCTACGAGCAGTACTTC. Translation: CAISEYSGRIYEQYF.

J is TRBJ1-4 and V is TRBV29-1, with TRBD1 matching over 9 bases. CDR3 size: 13 residues. V gave up 7 bases and J gave up 12 bases; unmatched junction bases: 12. Germline V gives CDR1 SQVTM, CDR2 ANQGSEA. Here the CDR3 reads CSASGTGQPELFF. The CDR3 DNA sequence: TGCAGCGCGTCCGGGACAGGGCAACCAGAACTGTTTTTT.

The V and J genes are TRBV21-1 and TRBJ2-7; TRBD2 is taken as the D call from the table, unchecked against the DNA. TRBV21-1 is a listed pseudogene. This CDR3 spans 14 amino acids. The CDR3 DNA reads TGTGCCAGCACCAACATAGCGCGACCCTACGAGCAGTACTTC. Its protein product is CASTNIARPYEQYF.

CDR3 protein: CASTPLASGGQETQYF. CDR3 nucleotides: TGTGCCAGCACCCCGCTAGCTAGCGGGGGTCAAGAGACCCAGTACTTC. The rearrangement joins TRBV14 to TRBJ2-5; the match to TRBD2 covers 10 bases. V shed 7 bases and J 2 bases; nucleotides not matched to a gene: 10. The CDR3 spans 16 residues. The germline gives CDR1 SGHDN, CDR2 FVKESK.

This clone was seen once. The J gene is TRBJ1-2, the V gene TRBV14; D might be TRBD1 (5 bases). V lost 4 bases to trimming and J lost 5 bases, with 8 bases between them. Germline loops: CDR1 SGHDN, CDR2 FVKESK. This CDR3 spans 12 amino acids. The CDR3, as DNA: TGTGCCAGCAGCCTTCAGGGATATGGCTACACCTTC. Its translation: CASSLQGYGYTF. The full variable domain, in which reference TRBV14 and TRBJ1-2 provide the parts outside the CDR3, is EAGVTQFPSHSVIEKGQTVTLRCDPISGHDNLYWYRRVMGKEIKFLLHFVKESKQDESGMPNNRFLAERTGGTYSTLKVQPAELEDSGVYFCASSLQGYGYTFGSGTRLTVV.

The chain employs TRBV27 and TRBJ2-3; weak D call: TRBD1 (5 bases). Deletions cut 5 bases from V and 0 bases from J, with 12 bases between. There are 15 residues in the CDR3. Germline lookup yields CDR1 MNHEY and CDR2 SMNVEV (reference sequence). Here the CDR3 reads CASSAGKSSTDTQYF. CDR3 nucleotide sequence: TGTGCCAGCAGTGCAGGGAAATCTAGCACAGATACGCAGTATTTT.

The chain recombines TRBV28 with TRBJ2-7, with 7 bases fitting TRBD1. CDR1 and CDR2 from the germline V gene are MDHEN and SYDVKM. The CDR3 is 15 residues long. V lost 5 bases to trimming and J lost 3 bases; unmatched junction nucleotides: 10. CDR3 sequence: CASSIPGQYFYEQYF. DNA of the CDR3: TGTGCCAGCAGTATTCCGGGACAGTACTTCTACGAGCAGTACTTC.

This rearrangement joins TRBV7-9 to TRBJ1-1, with 8 bases aligning to TRBD1. Germline CDR1 SEHNR, CDR2 FQNEAQ (reference sequence). The CDR3 loop spans 15 amino acids. Germline trimming cut 1 base from V and 1 base from J; bases unmatched to any gene: 2. The CDR3, as DNA: TGTGCCAGCAGCTTAGGGACAGGGTGGAACACTGAAGCTTTCTTT. This translates into CASSLGTGWNTEAFF. The whole variable domain, filled in from reference TRBV7-9 and TRBJ1-1, reads DTGVSQNPRHKITKRGQNVTFRCDPISEHNRLYWYRQTLGQGPEFLTYFQNEAQLEKSRLLSDRFSAERPKGSFSTLEIQRTEQGDSAMYLCASSLGTGWNTEAFFGQGTRLTVV.

This clone has a single count. The chain is built from TRBV5-6 and TRBJ2-3, with 13 bases lining up with TRBD2. The CDR3 spans 15 residues. Trimming cost V 2 bases and J 6 bases; bases outside gene matches: 3. Per the germline V gene, CDR1 is SGHDT and CDR2 is YYEEEE. For the CDR3, the DNA is TGTGCCAGCAGCTTACTAGCGGGAGGGGTTGATACGCAGTATTTT. It is translated as CASSLLAGGVDTQYF.

In this sample, this clone turned up once. This chain joins TRBV28 and TRBJ2-7, with 9 positions matching TRBD2. CDR1 MDHEN and CDR2 SYDVKM come from the germline V gene. The CDR3 is 13 amino acids. V shed 10 bases and J 1 base; nucleotides not matched to a gene: 5. The CDR3 is CAIAGGGSYEQYF. The CDR3 bases are TGTGCCATCGCGGGGGGGGGATCCTACGAGCAGTACTTC.

V and J are TRBV9 and TRBJ2-2, with D possibly being TRBD2 (5 bases). The CDR3 runs to 14 residues. Germline V gene sequence: CDR1 SGDLS, CDR2 YYNGEE. Trimming left V 5 bases short and J 4 bases short, with 12 bases between. CDR3 amino acids: CASSRTPPTGELFF. DNA for the CDR3: TGTGCCAGCAGTCGGACTCCTCCCACCGGGGAGCTGTTTTTT.

The chain uses TRBV7-2 and TRBJ2-7; TRBD2 might be the D (6 bases). This CDR3 has 15 residues. With 5 bases removed from V and 5 bases from J, the gap between germline ends came to 19 bases. CDR1 is SGHTA, CDR2 FQGNSA, per germline. CDR3 loop: CASSPGTPRGNEQYF. CDR3 in DNA: TGTGCCAGCAGCCCCGGGACTCCACGGGGTAACGAGCAGTACTTC.

The V call is TRBV10-3, the J call TRBJ2-1, with D perhaps TRBD2 (10 bases). Trimming pared 7 bases from V and 5 bases from J, leaving 30 bases between. The germline gives CDR1 ENHRY, CDR2 SYGVKD. The CDR3 is 19 amino acids. For the CDR3, the DNA is TGTGCCATCACCGATCCGGGACAGGGAGCTAGCGGGAGTAACAATGAGCAGTTCTTC. Encoded protein: CAITDPGQGASGSNNEQFF.

This clone came up a few times. The chain links TRBV19 to TRBJ2-7; 7 positions agree with TRBD1. This CDR3 region has 15 residues. Per the germline V gene, CDR1 is LNHDA and CDR2 is SQIVND (reference sequence). J lost 4 bases, V lost 6 bases, and 12 bases had no gene match. Here the CDR3 reads CASSISPDRRYEQYF. CDR3 sequence (DNA): TGTGCCAGTAGCATTAGCCCGGACAGGAGGTACGAGCAGTACTTC.

The table lists this clone with a count of one. The V call is TRBV7-6, the J call TRBJ1-5; 8 bases line up with TRBD1. CDR3 length: 15 residues. The trim removed 5 bases at V and 5 bases at J, leaving 8 bases unmatched. Germline values: CDR1 SGHVS, CDR2 FNYEAQ. CDR3 region: CASSQTGGFYQPQHF. As DNA, the CDR3 is TGTGCCAGCAGCCAAACAGGGGGTTTCTATCAGCCCCAGCATTTT. Filled out from reference TRBV7-6 and TRBJ1-5, the complete variable domain reads GAGVSQSPRYKVTKRGQDVALRCDPISGHVSLYWYRQALGQGPEFLTYFNYEAQQDKSGLPNDRFSAERPEGSISTLTIQRTEQRDSAMYRCASSQTGGFYQPQHFGDGTRLSIL.

The V gene is TRBV7-8, the J gene TRBJ1-5; 7 positions agree with TRBD1. J was trimmed by 2 bases and V by 1 base; bases with no gene match: 8. The CDR3 is 17 amino acids. Germline CDR1 is SGHVS and CDR2 is FQNEAQ. CDR3 nucleotides: TGTGCCAGCAGCTTAGTCGGGGCAGGGGGAGGCAATCAGCCCCAGCATTTT. It translates to CASSLVGAGGGNQPQHF.

This clone was detected once. The chain links TRBV6-1 to TRBJ2-7, with 7 bases lining up with TRBD2. Germline lookup yields CDR1 MNHNS and CDR2 SASEGT. This CDR3 contains 15 residues. V shed 5 bases, J shed 2 bases, and the junction held 9 bases outside the gene matches. The CDR3 loop reads CASSKGSGLTYEQYF. In DNA, the CDR3 is TGTGCCAGCAGTAAGGGCTCGGGACTAACCTACGAGCAGTACTTC.

The chain is built from TRBV27 and TRBJ2-2; 9 bases match TRBD1. This CDR3 comprises 15 residues. With V trimmed by 4 bases and J by 3 bases, 3 bases remained unmatched. Germline V gene sequence: CDR1 MNHEY, CDR2 SMNVEV (reference sequence). This chain's CDR3 is CASSYTGGYTGELFF. The CDR3 DNA sequence: TGTGCCAGCAGTTATACAGGGGGCTACACCGGGGAGCTGTTTTTT.

This clone was seen a few times. The chain uses TRBV11-2 and TRBJ1-2, with 9 bases identical to TRBD1. CDR1 is SGHAT, CDR2 FQNNGV, per germline. V lost 0 bases, J lost 14 bases, and 13 bases stayed unmatched. The length of the CDR3 is 15 residues. The CDR3 nucleotides read TGTGCCAGCAGCTTAGATCTTGGGACCGGGACAGGGATAACCTTC. Translating gives CASSLDLGTGTGITF.

V and J are TRBV28 and TRBJ2-1; D call uncertain. CDR1 is MDHEN and CDR2 is SYDVKM in the germline V gene. The germline V and J ends were trimmed by 7 bases and 0 bases, with 10 bases remaining between them. The CDR3 covers 14 residues. The CDR3 DNA sequence: TGTGCCAGCAACCGTGACTCCTCCTACAATGAGCAGTTCTTC. Translating gives CASNRDSSYNEQFF.

This clone was seen only once. The rearrangement joins TRBV29-1 to TRBJ1-1; a weak D match, TRBD1 (6 bases). The V end lost 3 bases, the J end lost 1 base, and 18 bases lay between the germline ends. The CDR3 consists of 16 residues. Germline CDR1 is SQVTM and CDR2 is ANQGSEA. The CDR3 nucleotides read TGCAGCGTTGACAAGGAGGGGGGGGGTTCGAACACTGAAGCTTTCTTT. Translation: CSVDKEGGGSNTEAFF.